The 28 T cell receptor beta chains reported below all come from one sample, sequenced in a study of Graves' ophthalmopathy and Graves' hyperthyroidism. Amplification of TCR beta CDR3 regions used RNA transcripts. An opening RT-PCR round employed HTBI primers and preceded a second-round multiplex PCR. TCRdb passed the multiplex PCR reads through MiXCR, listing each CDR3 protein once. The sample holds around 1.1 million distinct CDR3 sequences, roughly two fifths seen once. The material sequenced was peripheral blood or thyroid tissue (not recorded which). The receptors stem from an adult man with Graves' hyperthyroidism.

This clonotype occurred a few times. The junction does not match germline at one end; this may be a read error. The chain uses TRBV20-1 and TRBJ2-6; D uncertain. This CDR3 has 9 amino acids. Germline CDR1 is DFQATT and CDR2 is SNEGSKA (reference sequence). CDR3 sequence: CSARPVLSF. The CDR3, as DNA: TGCAGTGCTAGACCCGTTCTGTCTTTC.

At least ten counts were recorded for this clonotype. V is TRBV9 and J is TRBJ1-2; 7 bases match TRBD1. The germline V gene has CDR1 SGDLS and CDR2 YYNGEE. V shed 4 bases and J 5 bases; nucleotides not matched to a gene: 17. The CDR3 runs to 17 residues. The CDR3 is CASSFRQGGTLRYGYTF. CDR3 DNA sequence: TGTGCCAGCAGCTTTAGACAGGGAGGAACACTTAGATATGGCTACACCTTC.

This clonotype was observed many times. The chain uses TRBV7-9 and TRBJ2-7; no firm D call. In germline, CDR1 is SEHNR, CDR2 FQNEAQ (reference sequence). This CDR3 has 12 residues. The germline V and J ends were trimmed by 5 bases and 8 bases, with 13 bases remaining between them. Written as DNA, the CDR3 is TGTGCCAGCAGCCCAGCGTTCACGAAGCAGTACTTC. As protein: CASSPAFTKQYF.

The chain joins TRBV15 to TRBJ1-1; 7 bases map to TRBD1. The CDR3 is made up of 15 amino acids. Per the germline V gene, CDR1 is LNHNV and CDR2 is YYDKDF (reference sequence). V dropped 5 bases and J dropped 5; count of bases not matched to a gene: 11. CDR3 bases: TGTGCCACCAGCGTAACACGACAGGGTCGGACTGAAGCTTTCTTT. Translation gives CATSVTRQGRTEAFF.

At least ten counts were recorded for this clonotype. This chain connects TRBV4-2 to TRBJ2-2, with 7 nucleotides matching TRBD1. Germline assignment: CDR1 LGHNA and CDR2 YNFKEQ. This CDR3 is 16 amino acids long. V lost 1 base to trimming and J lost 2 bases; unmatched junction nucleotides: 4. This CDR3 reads CASSQGGTANTGELFF. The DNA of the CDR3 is TGTGCCAGCAGCCAAGGTGGGACAGCAAACACCGGGGAGCTGTTTTTT.

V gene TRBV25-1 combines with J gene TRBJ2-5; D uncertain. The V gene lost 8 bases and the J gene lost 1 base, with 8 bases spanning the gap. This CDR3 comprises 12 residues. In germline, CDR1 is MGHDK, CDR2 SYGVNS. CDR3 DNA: TGTGCCAGCGGAGCCAGCCAAGAGACCCAGTACTTC. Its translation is CASGASQETQYF.

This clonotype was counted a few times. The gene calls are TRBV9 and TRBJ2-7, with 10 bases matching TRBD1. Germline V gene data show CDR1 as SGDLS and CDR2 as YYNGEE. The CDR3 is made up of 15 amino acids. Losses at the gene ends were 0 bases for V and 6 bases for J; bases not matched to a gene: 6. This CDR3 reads CASSVEGTGASEQYF. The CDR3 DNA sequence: TGTGCCAGCAGCGTAGAAGGGACAGGGGCCTCCGAGCAGTACTTC.

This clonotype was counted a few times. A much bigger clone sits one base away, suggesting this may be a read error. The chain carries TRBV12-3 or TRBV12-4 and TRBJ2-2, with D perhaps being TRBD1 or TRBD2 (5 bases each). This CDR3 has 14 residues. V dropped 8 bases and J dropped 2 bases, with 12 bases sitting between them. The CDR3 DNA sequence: TGTGCCAGCCGGGGCAGACCAAACACCGGGGAGCTGTTTTTT. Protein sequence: CASRGRPNTGELFF.

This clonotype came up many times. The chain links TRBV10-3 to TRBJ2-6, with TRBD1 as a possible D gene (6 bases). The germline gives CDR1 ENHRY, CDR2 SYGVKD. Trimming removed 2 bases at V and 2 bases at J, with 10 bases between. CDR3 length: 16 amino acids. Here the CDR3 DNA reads TGTGCCATCAGTGAGGGCAGGGGCCCTGGGGCCAACGTCCTGACTTTC. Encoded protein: CAISEGRGPGANVLTF.

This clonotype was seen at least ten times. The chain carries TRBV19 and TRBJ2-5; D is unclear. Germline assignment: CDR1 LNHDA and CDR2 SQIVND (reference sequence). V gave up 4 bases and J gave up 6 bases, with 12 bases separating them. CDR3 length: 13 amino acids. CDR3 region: CASSTPPGKTQYF. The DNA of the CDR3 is TGTGCCAGTAGTACCCCCCCCGGAAAGACCCAGTACTTC.

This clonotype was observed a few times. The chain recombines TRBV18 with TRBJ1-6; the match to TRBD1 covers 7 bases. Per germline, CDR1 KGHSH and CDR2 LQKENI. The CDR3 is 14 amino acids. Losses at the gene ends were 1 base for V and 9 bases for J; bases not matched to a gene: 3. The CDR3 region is CASSPQRQGSPLHF. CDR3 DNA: TGTGCCAGCTCACCACAGAGACAGGGTTCACCCCTCCACTTT. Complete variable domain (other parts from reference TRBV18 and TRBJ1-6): NAGVMQNPRHLVRRRGQEARLRCSPMKGHSHVYWYRQLPEEGLKFMVYLQKENIIDESGMPKERFSAEFPKEGPSILRIQQVVRGDSAAYFCASSPQRQGSPLHFGNGTRLTVT.

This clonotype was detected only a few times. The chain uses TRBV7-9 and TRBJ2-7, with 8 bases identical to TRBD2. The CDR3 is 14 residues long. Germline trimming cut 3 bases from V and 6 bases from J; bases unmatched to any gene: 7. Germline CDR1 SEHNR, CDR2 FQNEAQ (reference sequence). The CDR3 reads CASSFSGTRGEQYF. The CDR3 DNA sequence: TGTGCCAGCAGCTTCTCAGGGACTAGAGGCGAGCAGTACTTC.

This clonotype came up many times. The CDR3 nucleotides are TGCAGTGCTAGAGAAATGGGTGACTACTACGAGCAGTACTTC. It translates to CSAREMGDYYEQYF. J is TRBJ2-7 and V is TRBV20-1; a possible D gene is TRBD2 (5 bases). V was pared by 0 bases and J by 3 bases, with 12 bases between. Germline CDR1 DFQATT, CDR2 SNEGSKA (reference sequence). CDR3 length: 14 amino acids.

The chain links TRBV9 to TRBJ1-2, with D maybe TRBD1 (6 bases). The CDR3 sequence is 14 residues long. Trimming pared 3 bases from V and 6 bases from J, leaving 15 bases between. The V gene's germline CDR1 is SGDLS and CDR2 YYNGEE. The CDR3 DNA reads TGTGCCAGCAGCGGGGGAGGGGGAAGGCATGGCTACACCTTC. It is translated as CASSGGGGRHGYTF.

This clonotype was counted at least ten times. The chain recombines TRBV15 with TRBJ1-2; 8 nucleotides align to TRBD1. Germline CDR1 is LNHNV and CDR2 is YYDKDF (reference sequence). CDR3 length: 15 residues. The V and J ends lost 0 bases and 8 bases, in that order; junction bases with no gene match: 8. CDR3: CATSRDQGALRGYTF. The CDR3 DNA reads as TGTGCCACCAGCAGAGATCAGGGGGCCCTCCGCGGCTACACCTTC.

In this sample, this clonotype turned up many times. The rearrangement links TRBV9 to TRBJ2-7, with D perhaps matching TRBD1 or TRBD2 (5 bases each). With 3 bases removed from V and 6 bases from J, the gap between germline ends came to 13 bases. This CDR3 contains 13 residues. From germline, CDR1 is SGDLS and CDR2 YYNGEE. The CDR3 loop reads CASSAGTLPEQYF. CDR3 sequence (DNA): TGTGCCAGCAGCGCCGGGACCCTTCCCGAGCAGTACTTC. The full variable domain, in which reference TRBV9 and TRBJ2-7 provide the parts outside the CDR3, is DSGVTQTPKHLITATGQRVTLRCSPRSGDLSVYWYQQSLDQGLQFLIQYYNGEERAKGNILERFSAQQFPDLHSELNLSSLELGDSALYFCASSAGTLPEQYFGPGTRLTVT.

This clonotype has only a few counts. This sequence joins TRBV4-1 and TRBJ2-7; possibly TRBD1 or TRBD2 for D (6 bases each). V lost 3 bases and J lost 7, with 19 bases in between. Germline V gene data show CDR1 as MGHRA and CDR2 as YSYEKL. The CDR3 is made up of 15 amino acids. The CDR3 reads CASSQRQEGFGEQYF. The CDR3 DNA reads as TGCGCCAGCAGCCAGAGACAGGAGGGTTTTGGAGAGCAGTACTTC.

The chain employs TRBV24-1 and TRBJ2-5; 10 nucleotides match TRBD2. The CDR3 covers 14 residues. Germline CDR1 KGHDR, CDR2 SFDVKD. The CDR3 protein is CASLSSGRLETQYF. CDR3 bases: TGTGCTAGTTTGTCTAGCGGGAGACTAGAGACCCAGTACTTC.

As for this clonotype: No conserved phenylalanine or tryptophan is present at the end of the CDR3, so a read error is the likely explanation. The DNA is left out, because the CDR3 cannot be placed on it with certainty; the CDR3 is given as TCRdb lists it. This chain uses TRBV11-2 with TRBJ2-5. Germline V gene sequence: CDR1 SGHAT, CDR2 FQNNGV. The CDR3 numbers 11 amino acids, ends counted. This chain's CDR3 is CASSLDGRVLS.

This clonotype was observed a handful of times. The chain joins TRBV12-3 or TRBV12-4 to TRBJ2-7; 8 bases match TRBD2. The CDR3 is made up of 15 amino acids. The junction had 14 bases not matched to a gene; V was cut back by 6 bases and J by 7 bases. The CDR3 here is CASRPRGGPRGEQYF. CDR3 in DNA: TGTGCCAGCAGGCCCCGGGGGGGGCCCAGGGGTGAGCAGTACTTC.

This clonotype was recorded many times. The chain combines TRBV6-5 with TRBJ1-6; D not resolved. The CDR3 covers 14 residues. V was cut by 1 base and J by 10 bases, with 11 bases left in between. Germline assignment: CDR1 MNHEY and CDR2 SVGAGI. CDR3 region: CASSYLTEASPLHF. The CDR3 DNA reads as TGTGCCAGCAGTTACTTAACTGAGGCATCACCCCTCCACTTT.

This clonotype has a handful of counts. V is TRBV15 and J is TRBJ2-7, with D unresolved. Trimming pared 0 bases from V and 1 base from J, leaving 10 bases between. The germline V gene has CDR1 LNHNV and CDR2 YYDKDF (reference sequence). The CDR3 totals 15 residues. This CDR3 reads CATSRDRSRSYEQYF. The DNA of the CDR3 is TGTGCCACCAGCAGAGATCGGAGCAGATCCTACGAGCAGTACTTC.

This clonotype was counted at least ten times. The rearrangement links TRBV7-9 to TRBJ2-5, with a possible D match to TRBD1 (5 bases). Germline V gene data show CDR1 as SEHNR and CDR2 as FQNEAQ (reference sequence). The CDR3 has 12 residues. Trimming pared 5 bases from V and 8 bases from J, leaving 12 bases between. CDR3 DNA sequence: TGTGCCAGCAGCCCACCCCAGGGAACCCAGTACTTC. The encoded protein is CASSPPQGTQYF.

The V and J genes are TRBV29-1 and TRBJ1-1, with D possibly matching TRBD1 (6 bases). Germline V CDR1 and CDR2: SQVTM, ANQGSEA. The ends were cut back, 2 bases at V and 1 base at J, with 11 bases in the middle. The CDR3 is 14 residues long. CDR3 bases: TGCAGCGTTGAATCCGGGGGCGAGAACACTGAAGCTTTCTTT. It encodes CSVESGGENTEAFF.

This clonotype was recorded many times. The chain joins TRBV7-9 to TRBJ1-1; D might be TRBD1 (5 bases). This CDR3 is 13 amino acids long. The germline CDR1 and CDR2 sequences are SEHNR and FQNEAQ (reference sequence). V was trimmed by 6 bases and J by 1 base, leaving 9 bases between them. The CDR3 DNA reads TGTGCCAGCAGGCAGACAGCGAACACTGAAGCTTTCTTT. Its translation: CASRQTANTEAFF. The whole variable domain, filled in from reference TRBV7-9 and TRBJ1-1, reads DTGVSQNPRHKITKRGQNVTFRCDPISEHNRLYWYRQTLGQGPEFLTYFQNEAQLEKSRLLSDRFSAERPKGSFSTLEIQRTEQGDSAMYLCASRQTANTEAFFGQGTRLTVV.

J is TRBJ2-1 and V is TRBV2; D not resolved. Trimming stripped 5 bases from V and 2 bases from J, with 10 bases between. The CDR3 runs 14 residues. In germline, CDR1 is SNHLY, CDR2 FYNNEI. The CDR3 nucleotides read TGTGCCAGCAGTCGGCAGGCCGCCTACAATGAGCAGTTCTTC. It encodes CASSRQAAYNEQFF.

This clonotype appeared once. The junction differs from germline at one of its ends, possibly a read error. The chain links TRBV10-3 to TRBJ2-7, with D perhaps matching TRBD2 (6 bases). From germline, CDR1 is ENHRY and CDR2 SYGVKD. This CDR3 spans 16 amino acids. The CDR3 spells CASSYGSRDSTYEQYF. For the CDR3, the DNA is TGTGCCAGCAGTTACGGTTCTAGGGACTCCACTTACGAGCAGTACTTC.

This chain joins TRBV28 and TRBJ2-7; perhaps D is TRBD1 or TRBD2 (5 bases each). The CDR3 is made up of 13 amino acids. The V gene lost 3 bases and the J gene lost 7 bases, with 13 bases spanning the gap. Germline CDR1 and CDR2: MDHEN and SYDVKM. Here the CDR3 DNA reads TGTGCCAGCAGTTTTTACGGGACCGGGGAGCAGTACTTC. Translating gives CASSFYGTGEQYF.